These T cell receptor beta chains were read from a single sample in a study of blood T cells in healthy people across ages. TCRdb independently ran MiXCR on the 5' RACE reads; one entry per CDR3 protein. The repertoire holds just under 550,000 distinct CDR3 sequences, nearly 25% seen once, with around 10% in the top ten. This same sample was also taken into another study, of T cells of mothers and their children.

Input material: blood. The receptors come from a boy aged 5-17 years in good health. CDR3s include the opening cysteine and the closing phenylalanine or tryptophan. D genes are given only for firm matches. Clone size is shown for a subset of rows, as once, few, many or a class of expanded clone.

TRBD2 | few | TRBJ2-1 | TRBV6-2/TRBV6-3 | TGTTCCGGGAGGGAACCTCCTTTGTACAATGAGCAGTTCTTC | CSGREPPLYNEQFF
TRBD1 | few | TRBJ1-4 | TRBV9 | TGTGCCAGCAGCCCCCGGGACAGGGGCGCAACTAATGAAAAACTGTTTTTT | CASSPRDRGATNEKLFF
TRBD2 | many | TRBJ2-2 | TRBV5-1 | TGCGCCAGCAGCTCTAGCGGGGGGTCCACCGGGGAGCTGTTTTTT | CASSSSGGSTGELFF
- | few | TRBJ1-2 | TRBV28 | TGTGCCAGCAGTTTCGGGGCTAGATATGGCTACACCTTC | CASSFGARYGYTF
TRBD2 | - | TRBJ2-1 | TRBV7-8 | TGTGCCAGCAGCTTCTTCCTTAGCGGGGGCTCCTACGAGCATTACTTC | CASSFFLSGGSYEHYF
- | - | TRBJ2-5 | TRBV7-3 | TGTGCCAGCAGCCCTCCGGACAGAAAGACCCAGTACTTC | CASSPPDRKTQYF
- | - | TRBJ2-3 | TRBV5-1 | TGCGCCAGCAGGGACGTTCGTCTTGATACGCAGTATTTT | CASRDVRLDTQYF
TRBD1 | - | TRBJ1-1 | TRBV7-9 | TGTGCCAGCAGCACTCCAGACAGGGCGAACACTGAAGCTTTCTTT | CASSTPDRANTEAFF
- | - | TRBJ1-6 | TRBV29-1 | TGCAGCGTAGGGGACGGCCGAAGTTCACCCCTCCACTTT | CSVGDGRSSPLHF
- | few | TRBJ2-5 | TRBV7-2 | TGTGCCAGCAGCTCCTCGACGGCTACCCAAGAGACCCAGTACTTC | CASSSSTATQETQYF
TRBD1 | - | TRBJ2-7 | TRBV12-5 | TGTGCTAGTGGCGACAGGGACGAGCAGTACTTC | CASGDRDEQYF
- | - | TRBJ2-4 | TRBV28 | TGTGCCAGCAGTCCCCGGGAAAACATTCAGTACTTC | CASSPRENIQYF
- | - | TRBJ1-4 | TRBV7-9 | TGTGCCAGCAGTTCGGACAGCGGCCTTAATGAAAAACTGTTTTTT | CASSSDSGLNEKLFF
- | - | TRBJ1-5 | TRBV18 | TGTGCCAGCTCACCTCTGGACAAGAATAGCAATCAGCCCCAGCATTTT | CASSPLDKNSNQPQHF
TRBD2 | - | TRBJ2-3 | TRBV20-1 | TGCAGTGCTAGGGAACTAGCGTACAACACAGATACGCAGTATTTT | CSARELAYNTDTQYF
- | - | TRBJ1-1 | TRBV29-1 | TGCAGCGCTCAGAACACTGAAGCTTTCTTT | CSAQNTEAFF
- | few | TRBJ1-2 | TRBV4-3 | TGCGCCAGCAGCCAAGTTTATCGGGGAATGGGCGGCTACACCTTC | CASSQVYRGMGGYTF
TRBD1 | - | TRBJ2-7 | TRBV2 | TGTGCCAGCAGTGAAGACAGGGGGGTCTCCTACGAGCAGTACTTC | CASSEDRGVSYEQYF
TRBD1 | few | TRBJ2-5 | TRBV6-6 | TGTGCCAGCAGTTACGAGGGCAGGGGGCTGGCGAAGACCCAGTACTTC | CASSYEGRGLAKTQYF
TRBD2 | - | TRBJ2-3 | TRBV20-1 | TGCAGTGCTAGGGCTAGCGGGAGTTCAGATACGCAGTATTTT | CSARASGSSDTQYF
- | few | TRBJ1-1 | TRBV6-5 | TGTGCCAGCAGTTACTCGATGCGGGGGCAGACTGAAGCTTTCTTT | CASSYSMRGQTEAFF
TRBD1 | - | TRBJ1-1 | TRBV2 | TGTGCCAGCAGGACTAGGACAGGGGGATCTACTGAAGCTTTCTTT | CASRTRTGGSTEAFF
- | few | TRBJ1-4 | TRBV7-8 | TGTGCCAGCAGCCCCCGGACTTCTGATAATGAAAAACTGTTTTTT | CASSPRTSDNEKLFF
TRBD1 | - | TRBJ1-1 | TRBV18 | TGTGCCAGCTCACCACTGACAGGGTTTGCTGAAGCTTTCTTT | CASSPLTGFAEAFF
- | - | TRBJ2-5 | TRBV25-1 | TGTGCCAGCAGTGAATTAGGCAGTCAGGAGACCCAGTACTTC | CASSELGSQETQYF
TRBD2 | few | TRBJ2-5 | TRBV6-1 | TGTGCCAGCCTCCCGGGGGGACGGGGCGGAGAGACCCAGTACTTC | CASLPGGRGGETQYF
TRBD1 | once | TRBJ2-1 | TRBV2 | TGTGCCAGCAGTTTGGACAGGGGGCATGAGCAGTTCTTC | CASSLDRGHEQFF
- | few | TRBJ2-1 | TRBV5-5 | TGTGCCAGCAGCCCCGGTCGGGATGAGCAGTTCTTC | CASSPGRDEQFF
- | many | TRBJ1-1 | TRBV29-1 | TGCAGCGGAGTTGTGAACACTGAAGCTTTCTTT | CSGVVNTEAFF
TRBD1 | - | TRBJ2-1 | TRBV29-1 | TGCAGCGTTTTGACAGGGGTTATCGGGAATGAGCAGTTCTTC | CSVLTGVIGNEQFF
TRBD2 | few | TRBJ2-1 | TRBV4-3 | TGCGCCAGCAGCCAGCTAGCGGGAAGGTACAATGAGCAGTTCTTC | CASSQLAGRYNEQFF
- | - | TRBJ2-2 | TRBV4-3 | TGCGCCAGCAGCCCCCTAATGGGGGGTGGGAACACCGGGGAGCTGTTTTTT | CASSPLMGGGNTGELFF
- | few | TRBJ2-7 | TRBV5-4 | TGTGCCAGCAGACGCGGGACAGAGAGCTACGAGCAGTACTTC | CASRRGTESYEQYF
- | - | TRBJ1-2 | TRBV28 | TGTGCCAACAGTTGGGGGGTTTATGGCTACACCTTC | CANSWGVYGYTF
- | - | TRBJ1-2 | TRBV28 | TGTGCCACCCTAGAGAACGGGGGATTTAACTATGGCTACACCTTC | CATLENGGFNYGYTF
- | - | TRBJ1-2 | TRBV4-3 | TGCGCCAGCAGTGCCGCCGGCGTACTTAACTATGGCTACACCTTC | CASSAAGVLNYGYTF
TRBD1 | few | TRBJ2-1 | TRBV7-9 | TGTGCCAGCAGCTTAGTCAAGGGGGCGCGGAATGAGCAGTTCTTC | CASSLVKGARNEQFF
TRBD1 | - | TRBJ1-1 | TRBV12-3/TRBV12-4 | TGTGCCAGCAGTTTGAGGACAGGGGGACTTGAAGCTTTCTTT | CASSLRTGGLEAFF
TRBD1 | - | TRBJ2-7 | TRBV20-1 | TGCAGTGCTAGAGATCCGGACAGGGTCAACGAGCAGTACTTC | CSARDPDRVNEQYF
- | few | TRBJ2-2 | TRBV3-1 | TGTGCCAGCAGCCAAGCTGGGGCCGGAACCGGGGAGCTGTTTTTT | CASSQAGAGTGELFF
TRBD1 | - | TRBJ2-5 | TRBV7-9 | TGTGCCAGCAGCCAGGGGGTCCTACTCCAAGAGACCCAGTACTTC | CASSQGVLLQETQYF
- | - | TRBJ1-1 | TRBV5-1 | TGCGCCAGCAGCTTGGGGGAGGGGGTCACTGAAGCTTTCTTT | CASSLGEGVTEAFF
TRBD2 | few | TRBJ2-7 | TRBV18 | TGTGCCAGCTCACCAAGGGAGGGAGACGAGCAGTACTTC | CASSPREGDEQYF
- | many | TRBJ2-2 | TRBV6-5 | TGTGCCAGCAGTTACAGCCAGAACACCGGGGAGCTGTTTTTT | CASSYSQNTGELFF
- | few | TRBJ2-3 | TRBV20-1 | TGCAGTGCTAGAGATCCGATAAAGTTAGATACGCAGTATTTT | CSARDPIKLDTQYF
- | - | TRBJ2-7 | TRBV9 | TGTGCCAGCAGCGCCCTCGACGGCCCCTACGAGCAGTACTTC | CASSALDGPYEQYF
TRBD2 | - | TRBJ2-2 | TRBV28 | TGTGCCAGCAGGCGGGGGGGACTAGGGCGGACCGGGGAGCTGTTTTTT | CASRRGGLGRTGELFF
- | many | TRBJ1-2 | TRBV21-1 | TGTGCCAGCAGCGGTCGAGAGGACAGGGCTAACTATGGCTACACCTTC | CASSGREDRANYGYTF
- | few | TRBJ1-6 | TRBV6-1 | TGTGCCAGCAGGCCGGCGTATAATTCACCCCTCCACTTT | CASRPAYNSPLHF
- | few | TRBJ1-3 | TRBV4-2 | TGTGCCAGCAGCCAAGATGTGGGGGGTCTCGGCGGAAACACCATATATTTT | CASSQDVGGLGGNTIYF
- | few | TRBJ2-7 | TRBV5-1 | TGCGCCAGCAGCTCTCGGGACCCCGGGGACTACGAGCAGTACTTC | CASSSRDPGDYEQYF
TRBD1 | - | TRBJ2-7 | TRBV6-5 | TGTGCCAACAGTGCCGGGACAGGGCTTTCCGAGCAGTACTTC | CANSAGTGLSEQYF
- | few | TRBJ1-4 | TRBV7-9 | TGTGCCAATCCGGGACCTAATGAAAAACTGTTTTTT | CANPGPNEKLFF